Presented here are 8 T cell receptor beta chains from one specimen sequenced in a study of blood T cells in healthy people across ages. Next came a second PCR, run for about 6 to 11 cycles, which used a sample-barcoded 5' primer along with a J-beta primer mix. TCRdb redid the calling of the 5' RACE reads with MiXCR, one entry per CDR3 protein. The table has 550,000 to 800,000 distinct CDR3 sequences, 21% seen once. Sequencing was done on a sample of blood. The receptors originated from a man in his 70s in good health.

This clonotype was observed a handful of times. The gene calls are TRBV5-1 and TRBJ2-5; TRBD2 is a possible D gene (7 bases). The CDR3 loop spans 14 amino acids. CDR1 SGHRS and CDR2 YFSETQ come from the germline V gene. V was pared by 2 bases and J by 4 bases, with 12 bases between. The CDR3 DNA is TGCGCCAGCAGCTTAGGGGGGGTCTCAGAGACCCAGTACTTC. Amino acid sequence: CASSLGGVSETQYF. Full variable domain (rest looked up from reference TRBV5-1 and TRBJ2-5): KAGVTQTPRYLIKTRGQQVTLSCSPISGHRSVSWYQQTPGQGLQFLFEYFSETQRNKGNFPGRFSGRQFSNSRSEMNVSTLELGDSALYLCASSLGGVSETQYFGPGTRLLVL.

The rearrangement links TRBV12-3 or TRBV12-4 to TRBJ1-1; D is undetermined. V was shortened by 10 bases and J by 1 base, with 13 bases between the two germline ends. The CDR3 consists of 13 residues. The CDR3 DNA reads TGTGCCACCATTCTAAGTGGGAACACTGAAGCTTTCTTT. Translating gives CATILSGNTEAFF.

This clonotype was recorded a few times. J is TRBJ1-1 and V is TRBV2, with a tentative D call TRBD1 (6 bases). V was shortened by 8 bases and J by 4 bases, with 14 bases between the two germline ends. This CDR3 spans 13 amino acids. Germline V gene sequence: CDR1 SNHLY, CDR2 FYNNEI. CDR3 residues: CASGPNRATEAFF. In DNA, the CDR3 is TGTGCCAGCGGACCCAACAGGGCCACTGAAGCTTTCTTT.

The DNA of the CDR3 is TGTGCCACCAGCAGAGATGAGCGCCCCCAAGAGACCCAGTACTTC. Residues: CATSRDERPQETQYF. V and J are TRBV15 and TRBJ2-5; no clear D. The CDR3 loop spans 15 amino acids. The germline V gene encodes CDR1 LNHNV and CDR2 YYDKDF (reference sequence). The V gene lost 0 bases and the J gene lost 1 base, with 9 bases spanning the gap.

This clonotype was counted a few times. Without the conserved terminal phenylalanine or tryptophan, this CDR3 likely stems from a read error. The chain recombines TRBV5-1 with TRBJ2-6, with 9 bases matching TRBD1. Trimming cost V 4 bases and J 4 bases; bases outside gene matches: 6. From germline, CDR1 is SGHRS and CDR2 YFSETQ. The CDR3 is made up of 16 amino acids. CDR3 protein: CASSKGQGEGANVLTY. In DNA form, the CDR3 reads TGCGCCAGCAGCAAGGGACAGGGCGAGGGGGCCAACGTCCTGACTTAC.

This clonotype was observed at least ten times. The V gene is TRBV18, the J gene TRBJ2-1; 7 bases fit TRBD2. From germline, CDR1 is KGHSH and CDR2 LQKENI. The V and J ends lost 4 bases and 8 bases, in that order; junction bases with no gene match: 11. This CDR3 is 15 amino acids long. In nucleotides, the CDR3 is TGTGCCAGCTCACAGGTTGGCGGGAGCCCCCATGAGCAGTTCTTC. Amino acids: CASSQVGGSPHEQFF.

The J gene is TRBJ1-5, the V gene TRBV19, with D uncertain. Trimming took off 5 bases at V and 10 bases at J, with 15 bases between the two ends. Germline lookup yields CDR1 LNHDA and CDR2 SQIVND (reference sequence). The CDR3 extends over 13 amino acids. This chain's CDR3 is CASSLTDENPQHF. Here the CDR3 DNA reads TGTGCCAGTAGTTTGACGGATGAAAATCCCCAGCATTTT.

This clonotype was detected a few times. The chain is built from TRBV7-8 and TRBJ2-3; 11 positions agree with TRBD2. The CDR3 is 15 amino acids. In germline, CDR1 is SGHVS, CDR2 FQNEAQ. J was trimmed by 5 bases and V by 2 bases; bases with no gene match: 3. The CDR3 here is CASSLLAGGRDTQYF. For the CDR3, the DNA is TGTGCCAGCAGCTTATTAGCGGGAGGGCGAGATACGCAGTATTTT.